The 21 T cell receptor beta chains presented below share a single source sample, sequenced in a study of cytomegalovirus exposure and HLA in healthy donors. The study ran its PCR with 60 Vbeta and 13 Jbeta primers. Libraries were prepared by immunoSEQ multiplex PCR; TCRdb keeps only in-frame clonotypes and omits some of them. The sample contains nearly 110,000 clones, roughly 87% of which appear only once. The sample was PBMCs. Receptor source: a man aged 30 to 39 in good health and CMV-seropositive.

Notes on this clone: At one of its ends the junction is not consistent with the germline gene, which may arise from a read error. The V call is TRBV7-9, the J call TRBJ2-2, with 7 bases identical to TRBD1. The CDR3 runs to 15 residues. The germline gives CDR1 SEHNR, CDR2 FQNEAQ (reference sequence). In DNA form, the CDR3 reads TGTTCCAGCATCCCGGGACAGACGAATACCGGGGAGCTGTTTTTT. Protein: CSSIPGQTNTGELFF. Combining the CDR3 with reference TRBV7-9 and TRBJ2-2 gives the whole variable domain DTGVSQNPRHKITKRGQNVTFRCDPISEHNRLYWYRQTLGQGPEFLTYFQNEAQLEKSRLLSDRFSAERPKGSFSTLEIQRTEQGDSAMYLCSSIPGQTNTGELFFGEGSRLTVL.

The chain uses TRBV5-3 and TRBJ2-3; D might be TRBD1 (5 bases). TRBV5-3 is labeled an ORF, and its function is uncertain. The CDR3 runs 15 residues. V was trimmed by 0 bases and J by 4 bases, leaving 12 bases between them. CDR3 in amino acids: CARSLANWGPDTQYF. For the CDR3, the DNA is TGTGCCAGAAGCTTGGCCAATTGGGGCCCAGATACGCAGTATTTT.

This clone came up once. CDR3 sequence: CAWSRDRDEQYF. The CDR3 nucleotides are TGTGCCTGGAGTAGAGACAGGGACGAGCAGTACTTC. This sequence joins TRBV30 and TRBJ2-7, with 7 bases lining up with TRBD1. The CDR3 is made up of 12 amino acids. Germline V gene data show CDR1 as GTSNPN and CDR2 as SVGIG (reference sequence). V lost 2 bases and J lost 5; bases outside the gene matches: 3.

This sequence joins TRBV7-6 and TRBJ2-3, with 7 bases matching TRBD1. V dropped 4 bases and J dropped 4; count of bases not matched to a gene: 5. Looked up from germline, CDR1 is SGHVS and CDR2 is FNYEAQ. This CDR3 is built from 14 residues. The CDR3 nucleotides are TGTGCCAGCAGCTCCCGGACAGGCGCAGATACGCAGTATTTT. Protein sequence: CASSSRTGADTQYF.

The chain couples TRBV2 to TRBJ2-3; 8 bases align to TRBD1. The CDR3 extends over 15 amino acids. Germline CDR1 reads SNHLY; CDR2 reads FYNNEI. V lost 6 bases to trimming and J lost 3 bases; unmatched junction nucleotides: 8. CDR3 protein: CASRDQGARTDTQYF. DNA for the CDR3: TGTGCCAGCAGAGACCAGGGGGCGCGGACAGATACGCAGTATTTT.

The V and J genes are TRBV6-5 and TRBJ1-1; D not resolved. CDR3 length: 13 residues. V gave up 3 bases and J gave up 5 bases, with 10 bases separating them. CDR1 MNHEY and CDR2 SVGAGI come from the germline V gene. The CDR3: CASSYWGVTEAFF. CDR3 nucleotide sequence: TGTGCCAGCAGTTATTGGGGAGTTACTGAAGCTTTCTTT.

CDR3 DNA: TGTGCCTGGACTCCCCGGGGGACGGAAGGAAACACCATATATTTT. This encodes CAWTPRGTEGNTIYF. The V call is TRBV30, the J call TRBJ1-3; a possible D gene is TRBD1 (5 bases). CDR3 length: 15 residues. Trimming took 4 bases from V and 4 from J, leaving 17 bases between them. Germline assignment: CDR1 GTSNPN and CDR2 SVGIG (reference sequence).

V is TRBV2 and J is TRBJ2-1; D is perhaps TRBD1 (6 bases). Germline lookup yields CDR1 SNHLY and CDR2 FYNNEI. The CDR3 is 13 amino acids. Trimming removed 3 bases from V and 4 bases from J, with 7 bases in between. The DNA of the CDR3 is TGTGCCAGCAGTGACACAGGGTACAATGAGCAGTTCTTC. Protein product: CASSDTGYNEQFF.

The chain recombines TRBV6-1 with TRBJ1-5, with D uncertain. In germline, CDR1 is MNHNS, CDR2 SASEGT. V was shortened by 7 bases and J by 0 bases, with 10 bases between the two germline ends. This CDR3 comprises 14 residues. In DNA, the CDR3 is TGTGCCAGCAATGTGGCATATAGCAATCAGCCCCAGCATTTT. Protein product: CASNVAYSNQPQHF.

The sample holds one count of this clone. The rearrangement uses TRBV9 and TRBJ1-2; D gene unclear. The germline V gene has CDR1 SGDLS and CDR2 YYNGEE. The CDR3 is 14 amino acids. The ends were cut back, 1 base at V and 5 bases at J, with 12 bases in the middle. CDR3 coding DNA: TGTGCCAGCAGCGTACTGGGAGCGCAGTATGGCTACACCTTC. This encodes CASSVLGAQYGYTF. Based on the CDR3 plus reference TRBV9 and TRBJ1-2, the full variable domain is DSGVTQTPKHLITATGQRVTLRCSPRSGDLSVYWYQQSLDQGLQFLIQYYNGEERAKGNILERFSAQQFPDLHSELNLSSLELGDSALYFCASSVLGAQYGYTFGSGTRLTVV.

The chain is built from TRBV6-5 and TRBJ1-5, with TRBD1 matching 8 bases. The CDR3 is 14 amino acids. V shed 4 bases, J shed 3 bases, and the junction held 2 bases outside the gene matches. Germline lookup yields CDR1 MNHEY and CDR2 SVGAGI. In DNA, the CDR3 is TGTGCCAGCAGTTTGGACAGGGACAATCAGCCCCAGCATTTT. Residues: CASSLDRDNQPQHF.

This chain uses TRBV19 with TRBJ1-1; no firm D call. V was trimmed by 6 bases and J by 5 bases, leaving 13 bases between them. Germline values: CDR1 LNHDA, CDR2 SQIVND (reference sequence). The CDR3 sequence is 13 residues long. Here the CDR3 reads CASRGREWTEAFF. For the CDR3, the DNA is TGTGCCAGTAGGGGGAGGGAATGGACTGAAGCTTTCTTT.

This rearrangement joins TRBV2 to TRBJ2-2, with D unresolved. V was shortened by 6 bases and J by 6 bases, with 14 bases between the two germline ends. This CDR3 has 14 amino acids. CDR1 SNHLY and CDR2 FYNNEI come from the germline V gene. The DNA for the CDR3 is TGTGCCAGCAGGCCGAACGGCAGGTCCGGGGAGCTGTTTTTT. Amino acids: CASRPNGRSGELFF. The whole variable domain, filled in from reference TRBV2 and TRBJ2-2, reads EPEVTQTPSHQVTQMGQEVILRCVPISNHLYFYWYRQILGQKVEFLVSFYNNEISEKSEIFDDQFSVERPDGSNFTLKIRSTKLEDSAMYFCASRPNGRSGELFFGEGSRLTVL.

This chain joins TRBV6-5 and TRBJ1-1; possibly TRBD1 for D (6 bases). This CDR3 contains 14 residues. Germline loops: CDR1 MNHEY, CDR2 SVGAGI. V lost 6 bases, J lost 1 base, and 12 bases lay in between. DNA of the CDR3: TGTGCCAGCAGCCTTCTGACAGGGAACACTGAAGCTTTCTTT. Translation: CASSLLTGNTEAFF.

Here the CDR3 DNA reads TGCAGCGTGGCGCCGGGACAGGGGCTAGCTGAAGCTTTCTTT. Amino acids: CSVAPGQGLAEAFF. J is TRBJ1-1 and V is TRBV29-1; 10 bases are shared with TRBD1. Trimming took 6 bases from V and 6 from J; bases not matched to a gene: 10. The germline V gene encodes CDR1 SQVTM and CDR2 ANQGSEA. The CDR3 contains 14 residues.

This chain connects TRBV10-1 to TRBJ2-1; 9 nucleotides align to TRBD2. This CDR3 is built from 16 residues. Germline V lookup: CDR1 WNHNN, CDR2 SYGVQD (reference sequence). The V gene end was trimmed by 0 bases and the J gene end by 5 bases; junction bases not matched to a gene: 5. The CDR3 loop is CASSESRAGGNNEQFF. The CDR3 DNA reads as TGCGCCAGCAGTGAGTCAAGAGCGGGGGGCAACAATGAGCAGTTCTTC.

The DNA for the CDR3 is TGCAGCGTTCGGGTGCGGGAGCAGTACTTC. Translated: CSVRVREQYF. The chain employs TRBV29-1 and TRBJ2-7; D is undetermined. Germline V CDR1 and CDR2: SQVTM, ANQGSEA. CDR3 length: 10 residues. Trimming pared 5 bases from V and 7 bases from J, leaving 9 bases between.

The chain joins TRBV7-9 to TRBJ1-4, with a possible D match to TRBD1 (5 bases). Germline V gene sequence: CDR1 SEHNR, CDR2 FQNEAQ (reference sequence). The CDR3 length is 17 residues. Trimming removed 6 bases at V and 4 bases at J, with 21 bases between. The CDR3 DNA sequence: TGTGCCAGCAGTTACACCGGGGACGGGAGATATAATGAAAAACTGTTTTTT. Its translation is CASSYTGDGRYNEKLFF. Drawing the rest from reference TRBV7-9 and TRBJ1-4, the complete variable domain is DTGVSQNPRHKITKRGQNVTFRCDPISEHNRLYWYRQTLGQGPEFLTYFQNEAQLEKSRLLSDRFSAERPKGSFSTLEIQRTEQGDSAMYLCASSYTGDGRYNEKLFFGSGTQLSVL.

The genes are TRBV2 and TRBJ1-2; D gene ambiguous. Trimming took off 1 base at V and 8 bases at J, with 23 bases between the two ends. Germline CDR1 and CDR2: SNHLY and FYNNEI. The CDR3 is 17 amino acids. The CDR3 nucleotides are TGTGCCAGCAGTGAAGGGGCCCCTACGTTCGACCAACGGGGCTACACCTTC. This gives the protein CASSEGAPTFDQRGYTF. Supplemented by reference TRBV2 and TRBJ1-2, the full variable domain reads EPEVTQTPSHQVTQMGQEVILRCVPISNHLYFYWYRQILGQKVEFLVSFYNNEISEKSEIFDDQFSVERPDGSNFTLKIRSTKLEDSAMYFCASSEGAPTFDQRGYTFGSGTRLTVV.

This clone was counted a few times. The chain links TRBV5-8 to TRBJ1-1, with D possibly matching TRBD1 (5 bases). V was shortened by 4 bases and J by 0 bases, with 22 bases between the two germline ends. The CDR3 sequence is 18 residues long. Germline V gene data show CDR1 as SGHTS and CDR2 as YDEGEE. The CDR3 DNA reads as TGTGCCAGCAGCCAGGGCCCGGGAGCTGAAACCATGAACACTGAAGCTTTCTTT. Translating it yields CASSQGPGAETMNTEAFF.

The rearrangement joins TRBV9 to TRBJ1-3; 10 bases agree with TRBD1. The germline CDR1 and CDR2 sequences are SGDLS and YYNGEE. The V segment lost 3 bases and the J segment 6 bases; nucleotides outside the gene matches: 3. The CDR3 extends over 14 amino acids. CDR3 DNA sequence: TGTGCCAGCAGCGCCGACAGGGGGCAAAACACCATATATTTT. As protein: CASSADRGQNTIYF.